This TCR beta chain was found in a study of Tregs in tolerant kidney transplant recipients. CDR3 size: 18 residues. Losses at the gene ends were 4 bases for V and 1 base for J; bases not matched to a gene: 12. Germline V gives CDR1 SGHRS, CDR2 YFSETQ. Libraries were prepared by immunoSEQ multiplex PCR; TCRdb keeps only in-frame clonotypes and omits some of them. The data show 50,000 or so clones, 75% to 95% seen once. The V gene is TRBV5-1, the J gene TRBJ2-3; 10 bases align to TRBD2. The sample consisted of Tregs from blood. This TCR was recovered from a human donor in good health. The CDR3 is CASSGGSGRAWGTDTQYF. CDR3 sequence (DNA): TGCGCCAGCAGCGGAGGGAGCGGGAGGGCCTGGGGCACAGATACGCAGTATTTT.